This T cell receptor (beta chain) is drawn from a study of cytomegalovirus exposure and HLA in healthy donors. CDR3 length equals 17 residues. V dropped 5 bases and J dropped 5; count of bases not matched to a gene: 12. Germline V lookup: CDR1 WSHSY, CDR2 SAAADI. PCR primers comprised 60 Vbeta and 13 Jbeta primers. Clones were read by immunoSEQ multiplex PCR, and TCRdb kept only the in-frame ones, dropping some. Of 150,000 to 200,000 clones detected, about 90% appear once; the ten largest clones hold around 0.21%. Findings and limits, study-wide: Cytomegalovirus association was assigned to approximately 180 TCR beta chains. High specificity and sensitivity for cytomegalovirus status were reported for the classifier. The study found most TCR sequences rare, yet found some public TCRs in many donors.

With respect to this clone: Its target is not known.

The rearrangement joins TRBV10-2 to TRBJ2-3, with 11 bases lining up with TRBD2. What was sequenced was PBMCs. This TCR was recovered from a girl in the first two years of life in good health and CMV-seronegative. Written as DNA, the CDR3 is TGCGCCAGCAGTAGTAGCGGGAGGGCCCTCAGGATAGATACGCAGTATTTT. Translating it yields CASSSSGRALRIDTQYF.